Listed below are T cell receptor beta chains from one sample, sequenced in a study of T cell responses to AZD1222 COVID-19 vaccine. Only in-frame clones appear in the TCRdb table, and some are missing; sequencing was by immunoSEQ multiplex PCR. This sample has around 130,000 clones, with around 87% found just once. This sample comprised peripheral blood, obtained on day 0 of AZD1222 vaccination. The receptors derive from an adult in good health. Each CDR3 is given with its conserved first and last residue. The D gene is left open where the match is weak. Size is stated for part of the rows, as once, few or many counts, or as a class when the clone is expanded.

len,j_gene,v_gene,abundance,d_gene,CDR3aa,CDR3nt
14,TRBJ2-1,TRBV6-5,-,-,CASSTAEGGFEQFF,TGTGCCAGCAGCACAGCGGAGGGGGGATTTGAGCAGTTCTTC
14,TRBJ1-2,TRBV6-5,-,-,CASSYSPGEVGYTF,TGTGCCAGCAGTTACTCGCCCGGCGAGGTTGGCTACACCTTC
14,TRBJ2-5,TRBV7-7,once,-,CASSLEGHQETQYF,TGTGCCAGCAGCTTAGAGGGGCACCAAGAGACCCAGTACTTC
13,TRBJ1-4,TRBV29-1,few,-,CSVRGPGSEKLFF,TGCAGCGTTCGGGGTCCGGGATCTGAAAAACTGTTTTTT
17,TRBJ2-7,TRBV7-9,few,TRBD1,CASSLDWGQGTPYEQYF,TGTGCCAGCAGCTTAGACTGGGGACAGGGGACCCCCTACGAGCAGTACTTC
12,TRBJ1-5,TRBV6-5,once,TRBD1,CASRQGAQPQHF,TGTGCCAGCAGGCAGGGGGCCCAGCCCCAGCATTTT
14,TRBJ1-3,TRBV6-5,-,-,CASRGVGSGNTIYF,TGTGCCAGCAGGGGGGTAGGGTCTGGAAACACCATATATTTT
15,TRBJ2-5,TRBV28,-,TRBD1,CASNFPGQGRETQYF,TGTGCCAGCAACTTTCCGGGACAGGGGCGTGAGACCCAGTACTTC
14,TRBJ2-7,TRBV9,-,-,CASSAEGRGSEQYF,TGTGCCAGCAGCGCGGAGGGCAGGGGTAGCGAGCAGTACTTC
17,TRBJ1-5,TRBV19,-,-,CASSLPAYRQLHQPQHF,TGTGCCAGTAGTCTCCCCGCCTACAGACAGCTTCATCAGCCCCAGCATTTT